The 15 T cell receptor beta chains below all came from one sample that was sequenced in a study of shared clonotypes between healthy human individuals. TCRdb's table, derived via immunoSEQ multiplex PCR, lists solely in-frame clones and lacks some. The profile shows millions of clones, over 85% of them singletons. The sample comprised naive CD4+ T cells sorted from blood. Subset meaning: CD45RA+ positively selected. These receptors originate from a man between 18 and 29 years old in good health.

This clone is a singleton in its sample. CDR3 protein: CASSLLLATSTDTQYF. The CDR3 bases are TGTGCCAGCAGCCTCCTTCTAGCGACTAGCACAGATACGCAGTATTTT. The chain carries TRBV7-2 and TRBJ2-3; tentatively, D is TRBD2 (6 bases). The CDR3 length is 16 residues. Germline V CDR1 and CDR2: SGHTA, FQGNSA. The germline V and J ends were trimmed by 5 bases and 0 bases, with 15 bases remaining between them.

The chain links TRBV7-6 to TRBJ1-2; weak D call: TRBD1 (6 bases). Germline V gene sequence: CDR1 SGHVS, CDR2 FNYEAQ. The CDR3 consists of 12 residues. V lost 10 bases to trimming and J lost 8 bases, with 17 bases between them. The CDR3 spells CATGAGGQGYTF. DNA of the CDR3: TGTGCCACCGGAGCGGGGGGGCAGGGCTACACCTTC.

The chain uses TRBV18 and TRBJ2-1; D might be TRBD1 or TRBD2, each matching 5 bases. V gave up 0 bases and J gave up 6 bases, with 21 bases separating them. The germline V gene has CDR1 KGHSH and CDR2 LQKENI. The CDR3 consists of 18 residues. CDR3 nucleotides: TGTGCCAGCTCACCACCTTTATCCCAGGGTAGGAGCGGCAATGAGCAGTTCTTC. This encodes CASSPPLSQGRSGNEQFF.

This chain's CDR3 is CASGQGGQPQHF. The CDR3 nucleotides are TGCGCCAGCGGACAGGGTGGACAGCCCCAGCATTTT. The rearrangement links TRBV5-1 to TRBJ1-5; 8 bases map to TRBD1. The germline V gene has CDR1 SGHRS and CDR2 YFSETQ. The CDR3 is 12 amino acids. Germline trimming cut 7 bases from V and 7 bases from J; bases unmatched to any gene: 4.

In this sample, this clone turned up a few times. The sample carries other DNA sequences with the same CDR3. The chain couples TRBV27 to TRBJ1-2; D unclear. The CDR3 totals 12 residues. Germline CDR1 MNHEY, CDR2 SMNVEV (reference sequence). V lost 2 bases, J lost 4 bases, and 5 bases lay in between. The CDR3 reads CASSLQSYGYTF. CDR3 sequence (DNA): TGTGCCAGCAGTTTACAGAGCTATGGCTACACCTTC.

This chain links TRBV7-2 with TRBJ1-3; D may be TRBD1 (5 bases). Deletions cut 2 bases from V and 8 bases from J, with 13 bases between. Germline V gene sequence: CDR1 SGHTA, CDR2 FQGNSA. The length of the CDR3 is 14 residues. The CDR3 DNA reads TGTGCCAGCAGCTTACAGGGCCGTCTGGACACCATATATTTT. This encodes CASSLQGRLDTIYF.

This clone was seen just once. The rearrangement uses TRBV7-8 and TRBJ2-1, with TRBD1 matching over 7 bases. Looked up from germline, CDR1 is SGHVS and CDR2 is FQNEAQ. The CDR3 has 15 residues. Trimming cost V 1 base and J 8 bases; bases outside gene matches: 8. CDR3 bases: TGTGCCAGCAGCTTAGGAGACAGGGCTGTCTATGAGCAGTTCTTC. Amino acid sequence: CASSLGDRAVYEQFF.

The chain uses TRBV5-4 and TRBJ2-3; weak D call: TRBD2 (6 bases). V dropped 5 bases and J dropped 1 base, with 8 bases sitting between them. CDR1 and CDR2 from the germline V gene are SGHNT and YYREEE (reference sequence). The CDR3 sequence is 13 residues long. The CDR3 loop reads CASSREGTDTQYF. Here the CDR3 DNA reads TGTGCCAGCAGTAGGGAGGGCACAGATACGCAGTATTTT.

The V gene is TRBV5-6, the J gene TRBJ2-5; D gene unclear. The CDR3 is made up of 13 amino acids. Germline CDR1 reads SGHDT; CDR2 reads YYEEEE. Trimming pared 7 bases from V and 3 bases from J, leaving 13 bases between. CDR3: CASSPGSEETQYF. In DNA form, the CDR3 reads TGTGCCAGCTCCCCAGGCTCCGAAGAGACCCAGTACTTC.

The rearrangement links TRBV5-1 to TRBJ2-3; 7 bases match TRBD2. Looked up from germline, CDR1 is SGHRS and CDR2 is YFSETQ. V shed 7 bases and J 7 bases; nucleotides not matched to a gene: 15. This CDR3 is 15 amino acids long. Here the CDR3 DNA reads TGCGCCAGCGCCGAGCGATCAGCGGGGATTAATACGCAGTATTTT. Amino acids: CASAERSAGINTQYF.

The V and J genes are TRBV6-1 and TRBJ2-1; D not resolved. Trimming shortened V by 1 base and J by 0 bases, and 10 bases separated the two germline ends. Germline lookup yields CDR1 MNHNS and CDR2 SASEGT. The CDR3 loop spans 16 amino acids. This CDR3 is CASSEVMGNSYNEQFF. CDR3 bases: TGTGCCAGCAGTGAAGTGATGGGTAACTCCTACAATGAGCAGTTCTTC.

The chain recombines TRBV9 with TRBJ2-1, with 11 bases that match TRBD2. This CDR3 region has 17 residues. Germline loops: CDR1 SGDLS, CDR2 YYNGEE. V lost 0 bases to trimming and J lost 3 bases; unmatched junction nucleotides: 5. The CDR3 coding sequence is TGTGCCAGCAGCGTAGCTAGCGGGGGGATTGTCTACAATGAGCAGTTCTTC. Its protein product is CASSVASGGIVYNEQFF.

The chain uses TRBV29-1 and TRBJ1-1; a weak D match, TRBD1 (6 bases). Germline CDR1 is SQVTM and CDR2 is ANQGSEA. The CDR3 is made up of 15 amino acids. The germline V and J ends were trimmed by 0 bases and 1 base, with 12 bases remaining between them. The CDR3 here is CSVEDLGGPNTEAFF. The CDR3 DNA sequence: TGCAGCGTTGAAGATCTGGGGGGGCCGAACACTGAAGCTTTCTTT.

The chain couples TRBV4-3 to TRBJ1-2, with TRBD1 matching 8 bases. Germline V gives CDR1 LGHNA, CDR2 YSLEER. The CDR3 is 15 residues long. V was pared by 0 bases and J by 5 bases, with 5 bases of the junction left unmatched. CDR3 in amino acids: CASSQDPGGAYGYTF. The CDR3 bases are TGCGCCAGCAGCCAAGATCCAGGGGGCGCATATGGCTACACCTTC.

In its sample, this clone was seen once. This chain's CDR3 is CASSVTGGNEQYF. The CDR3 region has the DNA TGTGCCAGTAGTGTGACAGGGGGGAACGAGCAGTACTTC. V usage is TRBV19 and J usage is TRBJ2-7, with 9 positions matching TRBD1. Germline-derived CDR1 and CDR2 are LNHDA and SQIVND (reference sequence). The J segment lost 5 bases and the V segment lost 5 bases, leaving 4 bases of the junction unmatched. CDR3 size: 13 residues.